This TCR beta chain was found in a study of blood T cell repertoires in COVID-19. The repertoire was sequenced with immunoSEQ multiplex PCR; TCRdb's copy has only in-frame clones and lacks some. The repertoire includes 150,000 to 190,000 clones, approximately 84% of them detected once, and 7.5% to 8.5% sits in the top ten. Seattle patients were enrolled during active infection and followed longitudinally. The CDR3 is 16 residues long. Between the trimmed V and J ends, which lost 8 bases and 7 bases, there was a span of 21 bases. Per the germline V gene, CDR1 is LNHDA and CDR2 is SQIVND (reference sequence).

The sequenced sample was peripheral blood. The TCR originated in a woman aged 60-75 years with COVID-19, enrolled during active disease. The chain carries TRBV19 and TRBJ1-6; possible D gene TRBD1, 6 bases. The CDR3 spells CASGAVYRVANSPLHF. The CDR3 DNA sequence: TGTGCCAGTGGAGCGGTATACAGGGTCGCCAATTCACCCCTCCACTTT.